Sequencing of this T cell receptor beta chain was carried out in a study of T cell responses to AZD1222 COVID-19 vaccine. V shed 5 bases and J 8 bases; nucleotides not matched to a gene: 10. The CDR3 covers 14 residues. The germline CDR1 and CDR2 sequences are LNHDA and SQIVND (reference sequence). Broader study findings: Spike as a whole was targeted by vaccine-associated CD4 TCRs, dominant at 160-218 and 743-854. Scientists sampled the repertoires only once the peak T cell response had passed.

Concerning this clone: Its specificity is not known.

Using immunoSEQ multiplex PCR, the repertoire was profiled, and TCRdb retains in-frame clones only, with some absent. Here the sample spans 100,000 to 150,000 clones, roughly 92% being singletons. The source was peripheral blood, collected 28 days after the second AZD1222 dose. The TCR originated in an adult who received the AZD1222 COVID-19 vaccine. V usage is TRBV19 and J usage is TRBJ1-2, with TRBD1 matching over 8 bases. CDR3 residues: CASSPQGAYHGYTF. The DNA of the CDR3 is TGTGCCAGTAGTCCGCAGGGGGCGTATCACGGCTACACCTTC.